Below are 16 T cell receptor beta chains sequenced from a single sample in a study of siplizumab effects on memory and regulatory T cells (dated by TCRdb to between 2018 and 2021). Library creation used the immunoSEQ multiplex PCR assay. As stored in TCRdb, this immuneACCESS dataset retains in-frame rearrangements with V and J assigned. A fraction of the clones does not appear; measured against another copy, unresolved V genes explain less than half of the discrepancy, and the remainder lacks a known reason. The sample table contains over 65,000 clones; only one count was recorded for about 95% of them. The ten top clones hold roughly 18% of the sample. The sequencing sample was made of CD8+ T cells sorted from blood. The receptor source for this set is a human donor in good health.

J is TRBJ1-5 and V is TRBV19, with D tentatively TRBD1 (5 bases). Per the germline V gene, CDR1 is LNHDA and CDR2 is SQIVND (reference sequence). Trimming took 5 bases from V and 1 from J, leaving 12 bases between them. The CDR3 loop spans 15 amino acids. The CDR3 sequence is CASSAGRRSNQPQHF. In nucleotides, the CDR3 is TGTGCCAGTAGTGCAGGGAGGCGAAGCAATCAGCCCCAGCATTTT.

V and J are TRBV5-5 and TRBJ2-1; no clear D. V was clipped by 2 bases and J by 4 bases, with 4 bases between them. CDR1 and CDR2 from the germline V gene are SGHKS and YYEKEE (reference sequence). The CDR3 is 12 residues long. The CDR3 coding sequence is TGTGCCAGCAGCTTAAAGTACAATGAGCAGTTCTTC. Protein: CASSLKYNEQFF.

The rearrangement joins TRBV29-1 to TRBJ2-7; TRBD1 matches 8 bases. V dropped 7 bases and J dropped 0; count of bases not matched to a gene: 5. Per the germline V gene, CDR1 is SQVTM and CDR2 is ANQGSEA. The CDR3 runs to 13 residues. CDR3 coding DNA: TGCAGCGGCCGGGACAGGTCCTCCTACGAGCAGTACTTC. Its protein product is CSGRDRSSYEQYF.

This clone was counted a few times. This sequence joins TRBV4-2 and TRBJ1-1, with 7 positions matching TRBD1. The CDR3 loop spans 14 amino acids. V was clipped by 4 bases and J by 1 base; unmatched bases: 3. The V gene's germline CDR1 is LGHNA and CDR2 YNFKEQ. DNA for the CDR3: TGTGCCAGCAGCCCGGGACAGAGGAACACTGAAGCTTTCTTT. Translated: CASSPGQRNTEAFF.

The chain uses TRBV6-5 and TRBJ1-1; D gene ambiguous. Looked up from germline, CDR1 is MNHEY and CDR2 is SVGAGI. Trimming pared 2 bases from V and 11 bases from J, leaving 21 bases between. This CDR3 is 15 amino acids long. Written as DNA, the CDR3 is TGTGCCAGCAGTTACGATTCAGCGCCTCTCGGGGAGGCTTTCTTT. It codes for CASSYDSAPLGEAFF.

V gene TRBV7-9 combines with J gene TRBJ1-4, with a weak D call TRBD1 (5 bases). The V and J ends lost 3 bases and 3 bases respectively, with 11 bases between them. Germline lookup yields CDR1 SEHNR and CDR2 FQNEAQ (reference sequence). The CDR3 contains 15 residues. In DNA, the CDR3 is TGTGCCAGCAGCTTTACCAGGGTTTCTAATGAAAAACTGTTTTTT. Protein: CASSFTRVSNEKLFF.

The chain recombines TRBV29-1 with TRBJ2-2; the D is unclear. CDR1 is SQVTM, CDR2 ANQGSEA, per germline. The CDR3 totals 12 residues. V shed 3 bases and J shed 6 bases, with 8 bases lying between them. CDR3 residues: CSVDASPGELFF. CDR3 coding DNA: TGCAGCGTTGACGCATCTCCCGGGGAGCTGTTTTTT.

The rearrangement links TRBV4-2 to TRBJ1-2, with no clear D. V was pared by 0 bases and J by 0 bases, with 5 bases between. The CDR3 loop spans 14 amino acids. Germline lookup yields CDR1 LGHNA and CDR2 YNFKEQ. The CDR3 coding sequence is TGTGCCAGCAGCCAAGAACATGCTAACTATGGCTACACCTTC. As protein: CASSQEHANYGYTF.

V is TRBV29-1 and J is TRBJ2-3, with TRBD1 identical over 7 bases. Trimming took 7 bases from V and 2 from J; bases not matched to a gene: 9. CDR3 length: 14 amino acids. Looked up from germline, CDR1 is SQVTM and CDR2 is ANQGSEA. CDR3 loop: CSDPGTAHTDTQYF. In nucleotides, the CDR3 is TGCAGCGACCCCGGGACAGCACACACAGATACGCAGTATTTT.

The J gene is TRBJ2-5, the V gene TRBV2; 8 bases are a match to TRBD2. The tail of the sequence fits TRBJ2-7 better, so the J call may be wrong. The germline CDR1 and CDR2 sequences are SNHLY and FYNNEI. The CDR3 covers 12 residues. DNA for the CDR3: TGTGCCAGCAGCGCGGGAGGTTACGAGCAGTACTTC. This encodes CASSAGGYEQYF.

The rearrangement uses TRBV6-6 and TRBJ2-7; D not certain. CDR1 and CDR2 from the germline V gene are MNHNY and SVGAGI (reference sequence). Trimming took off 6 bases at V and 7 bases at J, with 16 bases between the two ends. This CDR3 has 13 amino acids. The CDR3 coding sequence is TGTGCCAGCAGCCTCGACACGTTTCGGGAGCAGTACTTC. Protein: CASSLDTFREQYF.

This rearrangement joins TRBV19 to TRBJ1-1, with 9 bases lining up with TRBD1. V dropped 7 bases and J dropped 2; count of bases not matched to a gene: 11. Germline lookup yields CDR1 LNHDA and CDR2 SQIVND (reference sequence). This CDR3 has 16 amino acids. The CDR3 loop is CASTDTGGPVNTEAFF. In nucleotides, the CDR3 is TGTGCCAGTACAGATACAGGGGGCCCAGTTAACACTGAAGCTTTCTTT.

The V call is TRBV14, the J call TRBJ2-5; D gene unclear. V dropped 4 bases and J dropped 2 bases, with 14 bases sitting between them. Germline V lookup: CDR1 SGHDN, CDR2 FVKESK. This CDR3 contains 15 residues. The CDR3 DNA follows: TGTGCCAGCAGCCGCCTTGAACACTTACAAGAGACCCAGTACTTC. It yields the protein CASSRLEHLQETQYF.

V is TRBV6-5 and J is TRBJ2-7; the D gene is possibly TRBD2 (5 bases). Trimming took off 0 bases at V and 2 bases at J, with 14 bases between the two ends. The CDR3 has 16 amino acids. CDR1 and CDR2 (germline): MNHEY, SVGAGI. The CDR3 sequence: CASSYSSGSKAYEQYF. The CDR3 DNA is TGTGCCAGCAGTTACTCGAGCGGCAGTAAGGCCTACGAGCAGTACTTC.

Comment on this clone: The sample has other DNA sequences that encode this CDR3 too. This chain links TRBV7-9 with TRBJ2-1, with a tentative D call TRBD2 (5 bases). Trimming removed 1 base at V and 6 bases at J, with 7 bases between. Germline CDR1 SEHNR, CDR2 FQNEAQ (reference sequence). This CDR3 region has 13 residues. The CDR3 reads CASSLDGGNEQFF. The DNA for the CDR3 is TGTGCCAGCAGCTTAGATGGAGGCAATGAGCAGTTCTTC.

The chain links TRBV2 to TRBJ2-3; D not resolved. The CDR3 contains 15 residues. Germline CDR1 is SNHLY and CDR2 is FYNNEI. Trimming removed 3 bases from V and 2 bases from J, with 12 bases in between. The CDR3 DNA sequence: TGTGCCAGCAGTGACGGCGCGATTAACACAGATACGCAGTATTTT. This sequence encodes CASSDGAINTDTQYF.